These 13 T cell receptor beta chains came from one sample sequenced in a study of T cell repertoires in MIS-A myocarditis (dated by TCRdb to between 2021 and 2023). Receptors were amplified or captured by the immunoSEQ multiplex PCR assay. Entries here come from immuneACCESS through TCRdb and include only in-frame sequences with V and J called. Some clones fail to appear in such tables; in the studies checked, an unresolved V gene covers under half of the shortfall, and the cause of the remainder is unknown. For this sample the table gives roughly 14,000 clones, of which 74% were detected only once. The top ten clones comprise about three fifths of the sample. Sequenced input: left ventricle heart tissue obtained at autopsy. The cell subset or site label on this specimen signifies: cardiac tissue sample (left or right ventricle, interventricular septum, or pericardium). The receptors shown here come from a man aged 18-30 years with fulminant myocarditis from multisystem inflammatory syndrome in adults (MIS-A) after COVID-19.

V and J are TRBV5-6 and TRBJ1-6; D may be TRBD1 (6 bases). V was clipped by 4 bases and J by 14 bases, with 16 bases between them. The length of the CDR3 is 13 residues. CDR1 is SGHDT and CDR2 is YYEEEE in the germline V gene. CDR3 bases: TGTGCCAGCAGCGGAATCAGGGGTGCGGCCCTCCACTTT. It is translated as CASSGIRGAALHF.

This clone came up a few times. J is TRBJ2-2 and V is TRBV4-1; no clear D gene. Trimming left V 1 base short and J 1 base short, with 7 bases between. The germline V gene encodes CDR1 MGHRA and CDR2 YSYEKL. CDR3 length equals 15 residues. The CDR3 is CASSQGIGNTGELFF. CDR3 nucleotide sequence: TGCGCCAGCAGCCAAGGAATCGGGAACACCGGGGAGCTGTTTTTT.

As regards this clone: One end of the junction is discordant with germline, which a read error may explain. This chain uses TRBV3-1 (or the pseudogene TRBV3-2) with TRBJ2-7; TRBD1 matches 7 bases. The V gene's germline CDR1 is LGHDT and CDR2 YNNKEL (reference sequence). The CDR3 consists of 16 residues. The CDR3: CVSSQDLGQAYYEQYF. CDR3 bases: TGTGTCAGCAGCCAAGATCTAGGACAGGCTTACTACGAGCAGTACTTC.

This clone has just one count. V and J are TRBV7-8 and TRBJ1-5; D remains unclear. V lost 0 bases and J lost 8, with 14 bases in between. This CDR3 spans 15 amino acids. Per the germline V gene, CDR1 is SGHVS and CDR2 is FQNEAQ. CDR3 region: CASSLAVEESEPQHF. DNA for the CDR3: TGTGCCAGCAGCTTAGCCGTAGAGGAATCTGAGCCCCAGCATTTT.

The V gene is TRBV7-9, the J gene TRBJ1-3; no definite D call. The ends were cut back, 0 bases at V and 0 bases at J, with 9 bases in the middle. The length of the CDR3 is 16 residues. Per the germline V gene, CDR1 is SEHNR and CDR2 is FQNEAQ (reference sequence). The CDR3, as DNA: TGTGCCAGCAGCTTAGCGCCGTCGGACTCTGGAAACACCATATATTTT. Translated, it gives CASSLAPSDSGNTIYF.

V and J are TRBV15 and TRBJ2-7, with 10 bases matching TRBD2. The CDR3 covers 14 residues. J lost 8 bases, V lost 0 bases, and 4 bases had no gene match. CDR1 and CDR2 from the germline V gene are LNHNV and YYDKDF (reference sequence). Here the CDR3 DNA reads TGTGCCACCAGCAGAGAGCCTAGCGGGAGAAAGCAGTACTTC. This gives the protein CATSREPSGRKQYF. Complete variable domain (other parts from reference TRBV15 and TRBJ2-7): DAMVIQNPRYQVTQFGKPVTLSCSQTLNHNVMYWYQQKSSQAPKLLFHYYDKDFNNEADTPDNFQSRRPNTSFCFLDIRSPGLGDTAMYLCATSREPSGRKQYFGPGTRLTVT.

The chain has TRBV11-1 and TRBJ2-5; weak D call: TRBD2 (5 bases). The length of the CDR3 is 13 residues. Germline CDR1 SGHAT, CDR2 FQDESV (reference sequence). With 1 base removed from V and 4 bases from J, the gap between germline ends came to 7 bases. CDR3 region: CASSLGLIETQYF. The CDR3 coding sequence is TGTGCCAGCAGCTTAGGACTAATAGAGACCCAGTACTTC.

The J gene is TRBJ2-5, the V gene TRBV7-8, with a tentative D call TRBD2 (7 bases). Deletions cut 5 bases from V and 9 bases from J, with 25 bases between. Germline V gene sequence: CDR1 SGHVS, CDR2 FQNEAQ. This CDR3 comprises 16 residues. The CDR3 region is CASSVTSGVGGPPQYF. The CDR3 DNA is TGTGCCAGCAGCGTCACTTCTGGGGTGGGGGGGCCGCCCCAGTACTTC.

The chain links TRBV18 to TRBJ1-1, with D perhaps TRBD1 (6 bases). Germline lookup yields CDR1 KGHSH and CDR2 LQKENI. The CDR3 has 15 residues. V gave up 3 bases and J gave up 0 bases, with 11 bases separating them. The CDR3 here is CASSPQTGMNTEAFF. The CDR3 DNA reads TGTGCCAGCTCACCTCAGACAGGAATGAACACTGAAGCTTTCTTT. The whole variable domain, remainder taken from reference TRBV18 and TRBJ1-1, is NAGVMQNPRHLVRRRGQEARLRCSPMKGHSHVYWYRQLPEEGLKFMVYLQKENIIDESGMPKERFSAEFPKEGPSILRIQQVVRGDSAAYFCASSPQTGMNTEAFFGQGTRLTVV.

The V gene is TRBV18, the J gene TRBJ1-5, with a possible D match to TRBD1 (5 bases). Trimming shortened V by 2 bases and J by 2 bases, and 28 bases separated the two germline ends. CDR1 is KGHSH and CDR2 is LQKENI in the germline V gene. This CDR3 has 21 amino acids. CDR3 nucleotides: TGTGCCAGCTCACCAGATCTTCCGGGACGGACAACTTATAGCGGCAATCAGCCCCAGCATTTT. Residues: CASSPDLPGRTTYSGNQPQHF. Together with reference TRBV18 and TRBJ1-5, the CDR3 gives the full variable domain: NAGVMQNPRHLVRRRGQEARLRCSPMKGHSHVYWYRQLPEEGLKFMVYLQKENIIDESGMPKERFSAEFPKEGPSILRIQQVVRGDSAAYFCASSPDLPGRTTYSGNQPQHFGDGTRLSIL.

The chain has TRBV28 and TRBJ2-3, with 9 bases fitting TRBD2. CDR3 length: 17 residues. Germline V gene lookup returns CDR1 MDHEN and CDR2 SYDVKM. J was trimmed by 5 bases and V by 3 bases; bases with no gene match: 12. The CDR3 DNA sequence: TGTGCCAGCAGTTTCGCCCGAATAGCGGGGGATGTAGATACGCAGTATTTT. Its translation is CASSFARIAGDVDTQYF.

The genes are TRBV6-2 or TRBV6-3 and TRBJ2-5; TRBD2 might be the D (6 bases). Trimming took off 1 base at V and 2 bases at J, with 11 bases between the two ends. Germline V gene lookup returns CDR1 MNHEY and CDR2 SVGEGT. The CDR3 is made up of 15 amino acids. The CDR3 region is CASSYWRGSQETQYF. In nucleotides, the CDR3 is TGTGCCAGCAGTTACTGGAGGGGCAGTCAAGAGACCCAGTACTTC.

The chain employs TRBV11-2 and TRBJ1-6; no definite D call. Per germline, CDR1 SGHAT and CDR2 FQNNGV. V lost 2 bases and J lost 10, with 12 bases in between. The CDR3 has 14 residues. CDR3 amino acids: CASSLSGYGSPLHF. CDR3 DNA: TGTGCCAGCAGCTTATCCGGGTATGGATCACCCCTCCACTTT.